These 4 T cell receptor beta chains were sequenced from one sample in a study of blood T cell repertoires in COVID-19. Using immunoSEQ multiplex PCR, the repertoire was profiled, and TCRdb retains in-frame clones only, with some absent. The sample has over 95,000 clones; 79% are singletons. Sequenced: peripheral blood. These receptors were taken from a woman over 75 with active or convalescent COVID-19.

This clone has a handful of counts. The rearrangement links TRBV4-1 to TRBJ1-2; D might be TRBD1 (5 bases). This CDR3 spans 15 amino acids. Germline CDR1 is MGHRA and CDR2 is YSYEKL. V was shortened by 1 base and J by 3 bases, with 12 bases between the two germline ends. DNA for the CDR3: TGCGCCAGCAGCCAAGTCGTGGGGGGGTACTATGGCTACACCTTC. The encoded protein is CASSQVVGGYYGYTF.

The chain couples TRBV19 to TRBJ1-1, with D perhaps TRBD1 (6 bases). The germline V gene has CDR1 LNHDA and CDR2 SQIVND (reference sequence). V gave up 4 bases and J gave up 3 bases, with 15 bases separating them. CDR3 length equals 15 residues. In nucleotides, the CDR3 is TGTGCCAGTAGTACAACCTGGGCAGGGGACACTGAAGCTTTCTTT. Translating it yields CASSTTWAGDTEAFF.

Written as DNA, the CDR3 is TGTGCCAGCAGTGCCGCCTTTGGCGGGAGCTCCTACAATGAGCAGTTCTTC. This gives the protein CASSAAFGGSSYNEQFF. The chain recombines TRBV25-1 with TRBJ2-1, with 7 bases fitting TRBD2. Germline-derived CDR1 and CDR2 are MGHDK and SYGVNS. Trimming took 4 bases from V and 0 from J; bases not matched to a gene: 9. The CDR3 has 17 residues.

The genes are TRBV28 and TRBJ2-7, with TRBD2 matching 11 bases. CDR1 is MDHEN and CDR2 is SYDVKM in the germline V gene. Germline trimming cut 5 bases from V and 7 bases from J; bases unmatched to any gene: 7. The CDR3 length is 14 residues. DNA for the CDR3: TGTGCCAGCAGTGTACTAGCGGGAGTTGGGGAGCAGTACTTC. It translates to CASSVLAGVGEQYF.